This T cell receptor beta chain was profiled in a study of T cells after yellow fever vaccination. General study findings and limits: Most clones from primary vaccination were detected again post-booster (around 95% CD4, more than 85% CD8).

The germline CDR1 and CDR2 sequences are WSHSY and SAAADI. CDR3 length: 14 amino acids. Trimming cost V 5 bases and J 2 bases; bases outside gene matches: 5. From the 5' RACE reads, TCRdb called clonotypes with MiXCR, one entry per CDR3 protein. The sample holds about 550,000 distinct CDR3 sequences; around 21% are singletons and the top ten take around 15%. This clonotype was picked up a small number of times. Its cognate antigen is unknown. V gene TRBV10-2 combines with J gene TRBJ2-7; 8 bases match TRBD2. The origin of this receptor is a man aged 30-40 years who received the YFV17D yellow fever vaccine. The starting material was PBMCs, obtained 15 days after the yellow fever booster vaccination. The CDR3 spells CASSTSGFTYEQYF. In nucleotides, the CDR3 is TGCGCCAGCAGTACTAGCGGATTTACCTACGAGCAGTACTTC.